This T cell receptor (beta chain) was identified during a study of regulatory T cells in long-lasting Graves disease. Study conclusions and caveats: Newly diagnosed Graves' patients exceeded persistent ones in TCR diversity. Persistent disease was associated with favored TRBV28 usage and with favored use of TRBJ1-2 and TRBJ2-5.

This clonotype was recorded a few times. The antigen is not known. Stated time point: newly diagnosed GD, antithyroid drugs for less than 3 months. Generation of the TCR library employed RNA extracted from PBMCs. A blood draw put around 9.1 milliliters of peripheral blood into EDTA tubes. CDR3 size: 14 residues. The V segment lost 2 bases and the J segment 3 bases; nucleotides outside the gene matches: 5. Per the germline V gene, CDR1 is DFQATT and CDR2 is SNEGSKA (reference sequence). The TCR beta library used iRepertoire HTBI primers with Arm-PCR amplification of CDR3. Via MiXCR, TCRdb re-called the multiplex PCR reads, giving one row per CDR3 protein. The sample lists around 480,000 distinct CDR3 sequences; about 16% were seen once. The sample also formed part of further work on T cells in Graves' hyperthyroidism and ophthalmopathy. In that study: An absence of ophthalmopathy progression within 18 months meant stable Graves' hyperthyroidism.

The sample in question was peripheral blood mononuclear cells (PBMCs), obtained at new diagnosis, from a patient treated with antithyroid drugs. The V and J genes are TRBV20-1 and TRBJ2-7, with 9 bases lining up with TRBD2. This receptor was obtained from a woman aged 35 to 59 with Graves disease. CDR3 loop: CSARLASGVYEQYF. CDR3 coding DNA: TGCAGTGCTAGATTAGCTAGCGGGGTCTACGAGCAGTACTTC.